The source of this TCR delta chain is a study of gamma-delta chains in newborns, infants, children. Study-wide context: Microbial exposure reportedly drives polyclonal innate γδ T cell expansion after birth.

TCRdb fed the reads to CATT. This table holds 5,700 or so delta-chain clones, approximately 15% found once. By share, this clone counts as large (0.1 to 1%). Sequenced here: blood, sampled at baseline. The sequence was obtained from a child who was a newborn, infant or young child, either healthy, febrile or measles-vaccinated (not recorded which).

CDR3 sequence (DNA): TGTGCTCTTGGGGATGCCCGTTCCCCCGCCTGGGAACTACCCCTGGATAAACTCATCTTT. This sequence encodes CALGDARSPAWELPLDKLIF. This chain links TRDV1 with TRDJ1; weak D call: TRDD3 (5 bases). The CDR3 extends over 20 amino acids. Trimming stripped 3 bases from V and 5 bases from J, with 31 bases between. Germline V gene sequence: CDR1 TSWWSYY, CDR2 QGS.